The 27 T cell receptor beta chains in this list originate from one sample, sequenced in a study of T cells after yellow fever vaccination. TCRdb independently ran MiXCR on the 5' RACE reads; one entry per CDR3 protein. The sample shows about 350,000 distinct CDR3 sequences, approximately 13% of them seen only once. The specimen was CD4+ T cells sorted from PBMCs, collected 15 days after the yellow fever booster vaccination. These receptor sequences come from a man in his late teens or twenties who received the YFV17D yellow fever vaccine.

This clonotype was counted a few times. The rearrangement joins TRBV6-2 or TRBV6-3 to TRBJ2-2; D gene ambiguous. The V gene's germline CDR1 is MNHEY and CDR2 SVGEGT. V lost 7 bases and J lost 6, with 18 bases in between. The CDR3 runs to 15 residues. This chain's CDR3 is CASTPWTTEAGELFF. The CDR3 DNA reads TGTGCCAGCACCCCCTGGACGACCGAGGCCGGGGAGCTGTTTTTT.

CDR3 DNA sequence: TGCAGTGCCTTTAGCGGGGGGGTGAGAGATACGCAGTATTTT. Translated: CSAFSGGVRDTQYF. V is TRBV20-1 and J is TRBJ2-3; 11 bases agree with TRBD2. Losses at the gene ends were 6 bases for V and 5 bases for J; bases not matched to a gene: 7. Germline assignment: CDR1 DFQATT and CDR2 SNEGSKA (reference sequence). The CDR3 covers 14 residues.

This clonotype appeared a few times. V is TRBV5-4 and J is TRBJ2-4, with 10 bases fitting TRBD2. CDR3 length: 17 amino acids. Trimming at V came to 2 bases and at J to 1 base, leaving 6 bases not matched to a gene. Germline lookup yields CDR1 SGHNT and CDR2 YYREEE (reference sequence). CDR3 coding DNA: TGTGCCAGCAGCTTCGGCGGACTAGCGGACGCCAAAAACATTCAGTACTTC. Protein product: CASSFGGLADAKNIQYF.

This rearrangement joins TRBV4-1 to TRBJ2-5, with 7 positions matching TRBD2. The CDR3 contains 17 residues. CDR1 MGHRA and CDR2 YSYEKL come from the germline V gene. Trimming at V came to 4 bases and at J to 1 base, leaving 12 bases not matched to a gene. CDR3 DNA sequence: TGCGCCAGCAGCCCCCACCGTGGGGGGGGTTTCCAAGAGACCCAGTACTTC. It specifies CASSPHRGGGFQETQYF.

This clonotype has just a few counts. The rearrangement links TRBV29-1 to TRBJ2-3, with D uncertain. The CDR3 is 14 residues long. Trimming cost V 6 bases and J 2 bases, with 15 bases left between them. From germline, CDR1 is SQVTM and CDR2 ANQGSEA. The CDR3, as DNA: TGCAGCGTCGCCAATGGACCCTTCACAGATACGCAGTATTTT. It translates to CSVANGPFTDTQYF.

This sequence joins TRBV6-5 and TRBJ2-3; possibly TRBD1 for D (5 bases). Trimming cost V 8 bases and J 0 bases, with 9 bases left between them. Germline V gene data show CDR1 as MNHEY and CDR2 as SVGAGI. The CDR3 covers 13 residues. DNA for the CDR3: TGTGCCAGCGGCCAGGGCAGCACAGATACGCAGTATTTT. It yields the protein CASGQGSTDTQYF.

This clonotype has a handful of counts. The genes are TRBV4-3 and TRBJ1-1, with TRBD1 identical over 7 bases. Germline V CDR1 and CDR2: LGHNA, YSLEER. The CDR3 covers 15 residues. V gave up 4 bases and J gave up 1 base; unmatched junction bases: 6. The CDR3 is CASSRLQGSNTEAFF. Here the CDR3 DNA reads TGCGCCAGCAGCCGTCTACAGGGGTCGAACACTGAAGCTTTCTTT.

This clonotype was counted at least ten times. V usage is TRBV7-2 and J usage is TRBJ2-7; perhaps TRBD1 as D (6 bases). The CDR3 length is 13 residues. Germline V lookup: CDR1 SGHTA, CDR2 FQGNSA. Deletions cut 5 bases from V and 7 bases from J, with 15 bases between. For the CDR3, the DNA is TGTGCCAGCAGCCCCAACAGGGTGCAAGAGCAGTACTTC. Translated, it gives CASSPNRVQEQYF. Complete variable domain (other parts from reference TRBV7-2 and TRBJ2-7): GAGVSQSPSNKVTEKGKDVELRCDPISGHTALYWYRQSLGQGLEFLIYFQGNSAPDKSGLPSDRFSAERTGGSVSTLTIQRTQQEDSAVYLCASSPNRVQEQYFGPGTRLTVT.

This clonotype came up many times. The genes are TRBV18 and TRBJ2-5, with D possibly matching TRBD2 (5 bases). Trimming cost V 2 bases and J 5 bases, with 6 bases left between them. This CDR3 has 12 amino acids. The germline V gene encodes CDR1 KGHSH and CDR2 LQKENI. In DNA, the CDR3 is TGTGCCAGCTCACCAGGGAGCGAGACCCAGTACTTC. The encoded protein is CASSPGSETQYF.

Many counts were recorded for this clonotype. One junction end disagrees with the germline gene, perhaps due to a read error. The rearrangement uses TRBV5-1 and TRBJ1-2, with D perhaps TRBD1 (6 bases). The CDR3 runs 13 residues. CDR1 and CDR2 from the germline V gene are SGHRS and YFSETQ. The CDR3 region has the DNA TGTGCCAGCAGCTTGGACAGTAACTATGGCTACACCTTC. It is translated as CASSLDSNYGYTF.

This clonotype was seen only a few times. Here the CDR3 reads CASSPTVVWHTEAFF. CDR3 coding DNA: TGTGCCAGCAGCCCCACGGTAGTATGGCACACTGAAGCTTTCTTT. The gene calls are TRBV12-3 or TRBV12-4 and TRBJ1-1; no reliable D call. Trimming shortened V by 6 bases and J by 3 bases, and 17 bases separated the two germline ends. The CDR3 contains 15 residues.

The rearrangement joins TRBV24-1 to TRBJ2-3; TRBD1 is a possible D gene (5 bases). Germline values: CDR1 KGHDR, CDR2 SFDVKD. V lost 7 bases to trimming and J lost 3 bases, with 10 bases between them. The CDR3 consists of 13 residues. The DNA of the CDR3 is TGTGCCACCAGGGAAACAGGAACAGATACGCAGTATTTT. Its translation is CATRETGTDTQYF.

For the CDR3, the DNA is TGTGCCAGCAGCATTATGGGTGATAGCTCCTACGAGCAGTACTTC. Its translation: CASSIMGDSSYEQYF. V and J are TRBV7-2 and TRBJ2-7; D ambiguous. The ends were cut back, 5 bases at V and 0 bases at J, with 14 bases in the middle. Germline-derived CDR1 and CDR2 are SGHTA and FQGNSA. The CDR3 is 15 amino acids.

This sequence joins TRBV5-1 and TRBJ2-3; D gene unclear. V dropped 3 bases and J dropped 0 bases, with 5 bases sitting between them. The CDR3 length is 13 residues. Germline V gives CDR1 SGHRS, CDR2 YFSETQ. The CDR3 sequence is CASSWASTDTQYF. The CDR3 DNA reads as TGCGCCAGCAGCTGGGCTAGCACAGATACGCAGTATTTT. Complete variable domain (other parts from reference TRBV5-1 and TRBJ2-3): KAGVTQTPRYLIKTRGQQVTLSCSPISGHRSVSWYQQTPGQGLQFLFEYFSETQRNKGNFPGRFSGRQFSNSRSEMNVSTLELGDSALYLCASSWASTDTQYFGPGTRLTVL.

This rearrangement joins TRBV28 to TRBJ2-7; 7 bases fit TRBD1. Germline values: CDR1 MDHEN, CDR2 SYDVKM. The ends lost 3 bases at V and 6 bases at J; junction bases unmatched: 11. This CDR3 has 15 amino acids. CDR3 sequence reads: CASSFGAGQVLEQYV. The CDR3 nucleotides are TGTGCCAGCAGTTTTGGGGCAGGACAGGTTCTCGAGCAGTACGTC.

This clonotype was picked up a small number of times. The chain recombines TRBV18 with TRBJ2-1, with TRBD1 matching 11 bases. J lost 3 bases, V lost 4 bases, and 8 bases had no gene match. CDR3 length equals 17 residues. CDR1 and CDR2 from the germline V gene are KGHSH and LQKENI. CDR3 in amino acids: CASSQLPGTGGYNEQFF. CDR3 sequence (DNA): TGTGCCAGCTCACAACTCCCCGGGACAGGGGGCTACAATGAGCAGTTCTTC.

For the CDR3, the DNA is TGTGCCAGCAGTTTCGGACTAGCGGGGAGCTACGAGCAGTACGTC. Its translation: CASSFGLAGSYEQYV. This chain joins TRBV28 and TRBJ2-7, with 12 positions matching TRBD2. CDR3 length equals 15 residues. V shed 3 bases, J shed 3 bases, and the junction held 3 bases outside the gene matches. CDR1 and CDR2 (germline): MDHEN, SYDVKM.

This clonotype was seen a few times. This chain connects TRBV12-3 or TRBV12-4 to TRBJ2-7; 9 bases map to TRBD1. The CDR3 spans 13 residues. V lost 5 bases to trimming and J lost 5 bases; unmatched junction nucleotides: 4. DNA of the CDR3: TGTGCCAGCAGTCTCCGGGACAGGGACGAGCAGTACTTC. It specifies CASSLRDRDEQYF.

This clonotype was seen more than once but under ten times. The chain uses TRBV20-1 and TRBJ2-5; no clear D. Germline V lookup: CDR1 DFQATT, CDR2 SNEGSKA (reference sequence). This CDR3 is 12 amino acids long. V was cut by 1 base and J by 4 bases, with 7 bases left in between. DNA of the CDR3: TGCAGTGCTAGAGGGGGTAGAGAGACCCAGTACTTC. Translating it yields CSARGGRETQYF.

This clonotype was detected a few times. The chain joins TRBV12-3 or TRBV12-4 to TRBJ1-1; D remains ambiguous. The CDR3 is 12 amino acids. The ends were cut back, 8 bases at V and 3 bases at J, with 10 bases in the middle. The DNA of the CDR3 is TGTGCCAGCGTGGGTTTTGACACTGAAGCTTTCTTT. Translated: CASVGFDTEAFF.

This clonotype was seen a single time. The chain joins TRBV2 to TRBJ1-1, with D unresolved. Trimming left V 8 bases short and J 1 base short, with 11 bases between. The germline gives CDR1 SNHLY, CDR2 FYNNEI. CDR3 length equals 13 residues. The CDR3 sequence: CASLILGNTEAFF. The CDR3 nucleotides read TGTGCCAGCTTAATACTGGGGAACACTGAAGCTTTCTTT. The complete variable domain, with remaining parts taken from reference TRBV2 and TRBJ1-1, reads EPEVTQTPSHQVTQMGQEVILRCVPISNHLYFYWYRQILGQKVEFLVSFYNNEISEKSEIFDDQFSVERPDGSNFTLKIRSTKLEDSAMYFCASLILGNTEAFFGQGTRLTVV.

The CDR3 spells CSVAARHQETQYF. CDR3 sequence (DNA): TGCAGCGTTGCGGCCCGACATCAAGAGACCCAGTACTTC. The chain recombines TRBV29-1 with TRBJ2-5; no firm D call. In germline, CDR1 is SQVTM, CDR2 ANQGSEA. The CDR3 extends over 13 amino acids. The V end lost 4 bases, the J end lost 2 bases, and 11 bases lay between the germline ends.

The table lists this clonotype with many counts. V usage is TRBV7-9 and J usage is TRBJ1-5; tentatively, D is TRBD1 (6 bases). The V gene's germline CDR1 is SEHNR and CDR2 FQNEAQ (reference sequence). Trimming cost V 5 bases and J 3 bases, with 11 bases left between them. The CDR3 totals 14 residues. CDR3 protein: CASSIGQNNQPQHF. The CDR3 coding sequence is TGTGCCAGCAGCATAGGACAGAACAATCAGCCCCAGCATTTT. Filled out from reference TRBV7-9 and TRBJ1-5, the complete variable domain reads DTGVSQNPRHKITKRGQNVTFRCDPISEHNRLYWYRQTLGQGPEFLTYFQNEAQLEKSRLLSDRFSAERPKGSFSTLEIQRTEQGDSAMYLCASSIGQNNQPQHFGDGTRLSIL.

There are many counts of this clonotype. The chain employs TRBV7-9 and TRBJ2-5; D remains ambiguous. Germline lookup yields CDR1 SEHNR and CDR2 FQNEAQ (reference sequence). Trimming took off 6 bases at V and 3 bases at J, with 14 bases between the two ends. CDR3 length: 14 amino acids. The DNA for the CDR3 is TGTGCCAGCAGACAACCGACTGGAAAAGAGACCCAGTACTTC. Protein: CASRQPTGKETQYF.

This clonotype appeared a few times. The chain joins TRBV9 to TRBJ2-1; 12 bases agree with TRBD2. CDR1 and CDR2 from the germline V gene are SGDLS and YYNGEE. The ends lost 6 bases at V and 1 base at J; junction bases unmatched: 8. This CDR3 is 17 amino acids long. CDR3 in amino acids: CASTRTSGVNSYNEQFF. The CDR3 DNA reads TGTGCCAGCACCCGGACTAGCGGGGTGAATTCCTACAATGAGCAGTTCTTC. Together with reference TRBV9 and TRBJ2-1, the CDR3 gives the full variable domain: DSGVTQTPKHLITATGQRVTLRCSPRSGDLSVYWYQQSLDQGLQFLIQYYNGEERAKGNILERFSAQQFPDLHSELNLSSLELGDSALYFCASTRTSGVNSYNEQFFGPGTRLTVL.

This clonotype was counted a few times. The chain employs TRBV20-1 and TRBJ2-7; no clear D gene. V was shortened by 0 bases and J by 2 bases, with 11 bases between the two germline ends. From germline, CDR1 is DFQATT and CDR2 SNEGSKA (reference sequence). The CDR3 is 14 amino acids. The DNA for the CDR3 is TGCAGTGCTAGAGAGCAGGCAACTACCTACGAGCAGTACTTC. This gives the protein CSAREQATTYEQYF.

The chain is built from TRBV7-2 and TRBJ2-2; D unclear. The CDR3 has 15 residues. The ends were cut back, 2 bases at V and 1 base at J, with 8 bases in the middle. Germline CDR1 is SGHTA and CDR2 is FQGNSA. Here the CDR3 reads CASSLRWGNTGELFF. The CDR3 DNA reads TGTGCCAGCAGCTTACGTTGGGGGAACACCGGGGAGCTGTTTTTT.